One sample yielded the 6 T cell receptor beta chains listed below, sequenced in a study of CD8+ T cells in alopecia areata (dated 2018 in TCRdb). Receptors were amplified or captured by the immunoSEQ multiplex PCR assay. For TCR sequencing, RNA was extracted from every sample and reverse transcribed into cDNA to serve as template. The clones in this table, taken by TCRdb from immuneACCESS, are in-frame only. Not every clone is retained; where verified, under half of the shortfall comes from an unresolved V gene, and the cause of the rest is unknown. The sample table lists 140,000 or so clones, approximately 50% of them with a count of one. Over 0.85% of the sample is taken by the ten largest. The sample's time point label is to be understood as: baseline before oral tofacitinib. The source material was CD4+ T cells sorted from blood, sampled at week 0. These receptors were obtained from a human donor with alopecia areata.

This clone was counted a single time. The rearrangement uses TRBV5-1 and TRBJ2-5; D tentatively reads TRBD1 or TRBD2 (5 bases each). The CDR3 extends over 13 amino acids. Germline CDR1 SGHRS, CDR2 YFSETQ. Deletions cut 3 bases from V and 5 bases from J, with 11 bases between. DNA for the CDR3: TGCGCCAGCAGCTCGGGGACGGAGGAGACCCAGTACTTC. This gives the protein CASSSGTEETQYF.

J is TRBJ2-1 and V is TRBV5-1; 10 bases align to TRBD2. Germline V lookup: CDR1 SGHRS, CDR2 YFSETQ. The CDR3 has 15 residues. Germline trimming cut 4 bases from V and 10 bases from J; bases unmatched to any gene: 11. CDR3 in DNA: TGCGCCAGCAGCCCCTTGTCTAGCGGGAGTCTCGAGCAGTTCTTC. This sequence encodes CASSPLSSGSLEQFF.

The chain employs TRBV11-2 and TRBJ2-1; possibly TRBD2 for D (6 bases). Germline loops: CDR1 SGHAT, CDR2 FQNNGV. V shed 2 bases and J shed 3 bases, with 14 bases lying between them. The CDR3 covers 16 residues. DNA of the CDR3: TGTGCCAGCAGCTTAAAGGTAGCGGATATCTACAATGAGCAGTTCTTC. Translating gives CASSLKVADIYNEQFF.

The chain has TRBV7-2 and TRBJ2-2; D is undetermined. This CDR3 is 14 amino acids long. Germline V gene lookup returns CDR1 SGHTA and CDR2 FQGNSA. V was pared by 2 bases and J by 7 bases, with 11 bases between. CDR3 in DNA: TGTGCCAGCAGCTTACAGAGAAGCCTCGGGGAGCTGTTTTTT. Protein product: CASSLQRSLGELFF.

This clone was counted a few times. The chain joins TRBV5-1 to TRBJ2-7; D is uncertain. The CDR3 is made up of 16 amino acids. Trimming cost V 0 bases and J 0 bases, with 13 bases left between them. Per the germline V gene, CDR1 is SGHRS and CDR2 is YFSETQ. CDR3 nucleotide sequence: TGCGCCAGCAGCTTGGAGGGTCTGACCGGCTCCTACGAGCAGTACTTC. Amino acids: CASSLEGLTGSYEQYF.

The rearrangement links TRBV28 to TRBJ2-3; possibly TRBD1 for D (5 bases). The CDR3 is 13 residues long. The V and J ends lost 3 bases and 3 bases respectively, with 7 bases between them. The germline gives CDR1 MDHEN, CDR2 SYDVKM. In nucleotides, the CDR3 is TGTGCCAGCAGTTTCAGGGCGACAGATACGCAGTATTTT. As protein: CASSFRATDTQYF.